This passage covers 16 T cell receptor beta chains from one sample sequenced in a study of cytomegalovirus exposure and HLA in healthy donors. The assay was immunoSEQ multiplex PCR, and TCRdb's table has in-frame clones only and misses some. The data contain about 56,000 clones, about 92% of them singletons. Sequenced sample: PBMCs. These receptors originate from a man between 18 and 29 years old in good health and CMV-seronegative.

The V and J genes are TRBV27 and TRBJ1-3; 7 bases line up with TRBD1. Germline CDR1 MNHEY, CDR2 SMNVEV (reference sequence). The CDR3 runs to 15 residues. Trimming at V came to 5 bases and at J to 0 bases, leaving 4 bases not matched to a gene. Written as DNA, the CDR3 is TGTGCCAGCAGTACGACAGGGACCTCTGGAAACACCATATATTTT. Protein: CASSTTGTSGNTIYF.

This chain joins TRBV2 and TRBJ2-3; D is possibly TRBD2 (6 bases). The V gene's germline CDR1 is SNHLY and CDR2 FYNNEI. The length of the CDR3 is 12 residues. The V gene lost 9 bases and the J gene lost 5 bases, with 12 bases spanning the gap. The CDR3 DNA sequence: TGTGCCAGTACTAGCTATGTAGATACGCAGTATTTT. Translated, it gives CASTSYVDTQYF.

The sample holds a few counts of this clone. This chain uses TRBV25-1 with TRBJ2-7, with 7 bases identical to TRBD2. J lost 0 bases, V lost 9 bases, and 2 bases had no gene match. From germline, CDR1 is MGHDK and CDR2 SYGVNS. CDR3 length equals 12 residues. CDR3 in DNA: TGTGCCAGTAGCGGGTCCTCCTACGAGCAGTACTTC. Protein: CASSGSSYEQYF.

The gene calls are TRBV21-1 and TRBJ2-4; the listed D gene, TRBD2, was not tested against the DNA. TRBV21-1 is tagged as a pseudogene. The CDR3 sequence is 16 residues long. The CDR3 DNA sequence: TGTGCCAGCAACCCTGGTGAGGGAGCGGCCAAAAACATTCAGTACTTC. This encodes CASNPGEGAAKNIQYF.

The chain carries TRBV6-1 and TRBJ1-1; TRBD1 is a possible D gene (5 bases). CDR1 is MNHNS and CDR2 is SASEGT in the germline V gene. This CDR3 region has 12 residues. V was trimmed by 4 bases and J by 10 bases, leaving 13 bases between them. In nucleotides, the CDR3 is TGTGCCAGCAGTGGGTCACAGGTGGCAGCTTTCTTT. Protein product: CASSGSQVAAFF.

V usage is TRBV4-1 and J usage is TRBJ2-2; 10 bases are shared with TRBD2. The CDR3 consists of 16 residues. The V gene end was trimmed by 1 base and the J gene end by 6 bases; junction bases not matched to a gene: 5. Germline CDR1 and CDR2: MGHRA and YSYEKL. CDR3 sequence: CASSQALAGAAGELFF. CDR3 nucleotide sequence: TGCGCCAGCAGCCAAGCCCTAGCGGGGGCCGCCGGGGAGCTGTTTTTT.

The gene calls are TRBV29-1 and TRBJ2-3; 7 bases agree with TRBD1. CDR1 is SQVTM, CDR2 ANQGSEA, per germline. V was clipped by 1 base and J by 1 base; unmatched bases: 11. The CDR3 has 17 amino acids. The CDR3 sequence: CSVEGPRGGDRTDTQYF. CDR3 bases: TGCAGCGTTGAAGGCCCCAGAGGGGGCGACCGCACAGATACGCAGTATTTT.

The chain combines TRBV12-5 with TRBJ2-1; 10 positions match TRBD2. Per the germline V gene, CDR1 is LGHNT and CDR2 is FRNRAP. The V segment lost 5 bases and the J segment 5 bases; nucleotides outside the gene matches: 9. This CDR3 spans 16 amino acids. CDR3 sequence reads: CASGRSLAGEDNEQFF. In DNA form, the CDR3 reads TGTGCTAGTGGTCGCTCTCTAGCGGGAGAGGACAATGAGCAGTTCTTC.

This clone was seen just once. V and J are TRBV11-3 and TRBJ2-2, with 10 bases matching TRBD1. This CDR3 has 15 amino acids. V was clipped by 6 bases and J by 3 bases; unmatched bases: 4. CDR1 SGHNT and CDR2 YENEEA come from the germline V gene. The CDR3 nucleotides read TGTGCCAGCAGTTCCGGGACAGGGGACACCGGGGAGCTGTTTTTT. Its translation is CASSSGTGDTGELFF.

The genes are TRBV25-1 and TRBJ2-7; the D gene is possibly TRBD2 (6 bases). V gave up 3 bases and J gave up 6 bases, with 18 bases separating them. The CDR3 totals 15 residues. Per the germline V gene, CDR1 is MGHDK and CDR2 is SYGVNS. The CDR3 here is CASSDYAGPEGEQYF. The CDR3 region has the DNA TGTGCCAGCAGTGATTATGCAGGGCCGGAGGGCGAGCAGTACTTC.

This sequence joins TRBV7-6 and TRBJ1-4; 7 nucleotides agree with TRBD1. Germline-derived CDR1 and CDR2 are SGHVS and FNYEAQ. There are 17 residues in the CDR3. The V gene end was trimmed by 2 bases and the J gene end by 4 bases; junction bases not matched to a gene: 10. In DNA form, the CDR3 reads TGTGCCAGCAGCTTAACGGGACAGCAATATAATAATGAAAAACTGTTTTTT. This encodes CASSLTGQQYNNEKLFF.

V and J are TRBV19 and TRBJ2-1; the D gene is possibly TRBD2 (5 bases). V lost 3 bases and J 4 bases, leaving 13 bases between the germline ends. Germline CDR1 LNHDA, CDR2 SQIVND (reference sequence). This CDR3 contains 15 residues. CDR3 protein: CASSMLAGLYNEQFF. DNA for the CDR3: TGTGCCAGTAGTATGTTGGCGGGTTTATACAATGAGCAGTTCTTC.

The V gene is TRBV7-6, the J gene TRBJ2-3, with 12 bases fitting TRBD2. The CDR3 length is 15 residues. Germline CDR1 is SGHVS and CDR2 is FNYEAQ. V lost 5 bases to trimming and J lost 4 bases; unmatched junction nucleotides: 4. CDR3 sequence reads: CASSRLAGVPDTQYF. As DNA, the CDR3 is TGTGCCAGCAGCCGACTAGCGGGAGTACCAGATACGCAGTATTTT.

The chain has TRBV7-9 and TRBJ2-5; 9 nucleotides align to TRBD1. The CDR3 is 15 residues long. The V and J ends lost 4 bases and 5 bases, in that order; junction bases with no gene match: 8. Per the germline V gene, CDR1 is SEHNR and CDR2 is FQNEAQ (reference sequence). The CDR3 reads CASSSRTGEGETQYF. The CDR3 bases are TGTGCCAGCAGCTCCCGGACAGGGGAAGGGGAGACCCAGTACTTC.

The V and J genes are TRBV4-3 and TRBJ2-7, with a weak D call TRBD1 (6 bases). Germline V gene data show CDR1 as LGHNA and CDR2 as YSLEER. The CDR3 consists of 17 residues. V lost 1 base, J lost 1 base, and 17 bases lay in between. The CDR3 protein is CASSQGPGLGASYEQYF. CDR3 nucleotide sequence: TGCGCCAGCAGCCAAGGGCCCGGTTTGGGGGCGTCCTACGAGCAGTACTTC.

The rearrangement links TRBV11-1 to TRBJ2-3; D gene unclear. Germline CDR1 is SGHAT and CDR2 is FQDESV (reference sequence). The CDR3 has 13 amino acids. V was shortened by 5 bases and J by 5 bases, with 11 bases between the two germline ends. This CDR3 is CASSLPKRDTQYF. The CDR3, as DNA: TGTGCCAGCAGCCTACCGAAGAGAGATACGCAGTATTTT.